These T cell receptor beta chains were read from a single sample in a study of early T cells in non-severe SARS-CoV-2 infection. TCRdb used MiXCR to reprocess the 5' RACE reads, holding one entry per CDR3 protein. The sample contains about 35,000 distinct CDR3 sequences, more than 5% of which appear only once. The sample consisted of whole blood. These receptors were obtained from an adult who was a healthcare worker with PCR-confirmed SARS-CoV-2 infection or an uninfected control (not recorded which). Both conserved end residues are part of each CDR3. Each record gives: V gene, clone size, J gene, D gene, CDR3 protein, CDR3 DNA. A D gene is named only where the DNA matches it firmly. The listing skips clone size in some rows; elsewhere it reads once, few, many or a size class.

V gene: TRBV4-1
clone size: many
J gene: TRBJ1-1
D gene: NA
CDR3 protein: CASSQVPGIELLAFF
CDR3 DNA: TGCGCCAGCAGCCAAGTACCCGGTATCGAATTGTTAGCTTTCTTT

V gene: TRBV30
clone size: many
J gene: TRBJ1-3
D gene: NA
CDR3 protein: CAWSLKKGNTIYF
CDR3 DNA: TGTGCCTGGAGCCTAAAAAAGGGAAACACCATATATTTT

V gene: TRBV30
clone size: many
J gene: TRBJ1-1
D gene: NA
CDR3 protein: CAWSAGGTEAFF
CDR3 DNA: TGTGCCTGGAGTGCGGGGGGCACTGAAGCTTTCTTT

V gene: TRBV28
clone size: many
J gene: TRBJ2-2
D gene: TRBD2
CDR3 protein: CASSPLPSAGGSNTGELFF
CDR3 DNA: TGTGCCAGCAGTCCCCTCCCCTCAGCGGGGGGCTCGAACACCGGGGAGCTGTTTTTT

V gene: TRBV10-3
clone size: many
J gene: TRBJ2-1
D gene: TRBD2
CDR3 protein: CAISESRSGGGLNNEQFF
CDR3 DNA: TGTGCCATCAGTGAGTCACGGAGCGGGGGGGGCTTGAACAATGAGCAGTTCTTC

V gene: TRBV11-2
clone size: few
J gene: TRBJ2-1
D gene: NA
CDR3 protein: CASSGQRNEQFF
CDR3 DNA: TGTGCCAGCAGCGGGCAGAGGAATGAGCAGTTCTTC

V gene: TRBV2
clone size: many
J gene: TRBJ1-6
D gene: NA
CDR3 protein: CASRITGKSPLHF
CDR3 DNA: TGTGCCAGCAGGATAACAGGGAAATCACCCCTCCACTTT

V gene: TRBV6-6
clone size: many
J gene: TRBJ1-2
D gene: NA
CDR3 protein: CASSYSADYGYTF
CDR3 DNA: TGTGCCAGCAGTTACTCGGCGGACTATGGCTACACCTTC

V gene: TRBV12-3/TRBV12-4
clone size: many
J gene: TRBJ1-3
D gene: NA
CDR3 protein: CASSLGNTIYF
CDR3 DNA: TGTGCCAGCAGTCTGGGAAACACCATATATTTT

V gene: TRBV7-2
clone size: many
J gene: TRBJ1-3
D gene: NA
CDR3 protein: CASSSFSGNTIYF
CDR3 DNA: TGTGCCAGCAGCTCCTTCTCTGGAAACACCATATATTTT

V gene: TRBV7-2
clone size: many
J gene: TRBJ2-1
D gene: NA
CDR3 protein: CASSLGQANEQFF
CDR3 DNA: TGTGCCAGCAGCTTAGGTCAGGCCAATGAGCAGTTCTTC

V gene: TRBV5-1
clone size: many
J gene: TRBJ1-1
D gene: TRBD1
CDR3 protein: CASSPQGANTEAFF
CDR3 DNA: TGCGCCAGCAGCCCACAGGGGGCGAACACTGAAGCTTTCTTT

V gene: TRBV27
clone size: many
J gene: TRBJ2-1
D gene: NA
CDR3 protein: CVSSRNPRDWQFF
CDR3 DNA: TGTGTCAGCAGTCGCAACCCACGGGACTGGCAGTTCTTC

V gene: TRBV7-2
clone size: many
J gene: TRBJ1-2
D gene: NA
CDR3 protein: CASSLGETLYGYTF
CDR3 DNA: TGTGCCAGCAGCTTAGGAGAGACCCTCTATGGCTACACCTTC

V gene: TRBV4-2
clone size: many
J gene: TRBJ2-5
D gene: NA
CDR3 protein: CASSPSRQFSQETQYF
CDR3 DNA: TGTGCCAGCAGCCCCTCGCGGCAATTTTCCCAAGAGACCCAGTACTTC

V gene: TRBV4-2
clone size: many
J gene: TRBJ2-4
D gene: TRBD2
CDR3 protein: CASSQITSGESKNIQYF
CDR3 DNA: TGTGCCAGCAGCCAAATTACTAGCGGGGAATCCAAAAACATTCAGTACTTC

V gene: TRBV11-2
clone size: many
J gene: TRBJ2-5
D gene: NA
CDR3 protein: CASSLGGSETQYF
CDR3 DNA: TGTGCCAGCAGCTTAGGGGGTTCGGAGACCCAGTACTTC

V gene: TRBV20-1
clone size: many
J gene: TRBJ2-5
D gene: TRBD1
CDR3 protein: CSARDLGQGVRETQYF
CDR3 DNA: TGCAGTGCTAGAGATTTGGGCCAGGGGGTCCGAGAGACCCAGTACTTC

V gene: TRBV27
clone size: many
J gene: TRBJ2-5
D gene: NA
CDR3 protein: CASSLLRQGGETQYF
CDR3 DNA: TGTGCCAGCAGTTTATTGAGACAGGGAGGTGAGACCCAGTACTTC

V gene: TRBV20-1
clone size: many
J gene: TRBJ2-5
D gene: TRBD2
CDR3 protein: CSASSSGGAVTQYF
CDR3 DNA: TGCAGTGCTAGTTCTAGCGGGGGGGCCGTGACCCAGTACTTC

V gene: TRBV12-3/TRBV12-4
clone size: many
J gene: TRBJ2-5
D gene: TRBD2
CDR3 protein: CASSFGSGRGQETQYF
CDR3 DNA: TGTGCCAGCAGTTTTGGGAGCGGGAGGGGGCAAGAGACCCAGTACTTC

V gene: TRBV20-1
clone size: many
J gene: TRBJ1-4
D gene: NA
CDR3 protein: CSAIGANEKLFF
CDR3 DNA: TGCAGTGCTATCGGGGCTAATGAAAAACTGTTTTTT

V gene: TRBV15
clone size: many
J gene: TRBJ2-7
D gene: NA
CDR3 protein: CATSSPSLYEQYF
CDR3 DNA: TGTGCCACCAGCTCCCCATCCTTGTACGAGCAGTACTTC

V gene: TRBV10-2
clone size: many
J gene: TRBJ2-1
D gene: NA
CDR3 protein: CASSDARSEFF
CDR3 DNA: TGCGCCAGCAGTGACGCACGGTCGGAGTTCTTC

V gene: TRBV4-1
clone size: few
J gene: TRBJ2-7
D gene: TRBD2
CDR3 protein: CASSQGQRESYEQYF
CDR3 DNA: TGCGCCAGCAGCCAAGGCCAGCGGGAGTCCTACGAGCAGTACTTC

V gene: TRBV5-1
clone size: many
J gene: TRBJ1-1
D gene: NA
CDR3 protein: CASSLLNTEAFF
CDR3 DNA: TGCGCCAGCAGTTTATTGAACACTGAAGCTTTCTTT

V gene: TRBV20-1
clone size: many
J gene: TRBJ2-1
D gene: NA
CDR3 protein: CSARRAGTPQSYNEQFF
CDR3 DNA: TGCAGTGCTAGGCGAGCGGGCACACCCCAATCCTACAATGAGCAGTTCTTC

V gene: TRBV20-1
clone size: many
J gene: TRBJ2-2
D gene: NA
CDR3 protein: CSVGEDGTGELFF
CDR3 DNA: TGCAGCGTGGGGGAAGATGGCACCGGGGAGCTGTTTTTT

V gene: TRBV29-1
clone size: many
J gene: TRBJ1-1
D gene: NA
CDR3 protein: CSVDRNTEAFF
CDR3 DNA: TGCAGCGTTGACAGGAACACTGAAGCTTTCTTT

V gene: TRBV10-2
clone size: many
J gene: TRBJ2-2
D gene: TRBD2
CDR3 protein: CASSVMGAGYRELFF
CDR3 DNA: TGCGCCAGCAGTGTTATGGGAGCGGGGTACCGGGAGCTGTTTTTT

V gene: TRBV7-8
clone size: many
J gene: TRBJ2-1
D gene: TRBD1
CDR3 protein: CASRRAGTGVGNEQFF
CDR3 DNA: TGTGCCAGCAGAAGGGCCGGGACAGGGGTGGGGAATGAGCAGTTCTTC

V gene: TRBV21-1
clone size: many
J gene: TRBJ2-7
D gene: NA
CDR3 protein: CASTTGSYEQYF
CDR3 DNA: TGTGCCAGCACAACAGGGTCCTACGAGCAGTACTTC

V gene: TRBV7-2
clone size: many
J gene: TRBJ2-1
D gene: NA
CDR3 protein: CASSLVGRDEQFF
CDR3 DNA: TGTGCCAGCAGCTTAGTGGGTCGGGATGAGCAGTTCTTC

V gene: TRBV19
clone size: many
J gene: TRBJ1-2
D gene: NA
CDR3 protein: CASSPWTVTGYTF
CDR3 DNA: TGTGCCAGTAGTCCCTGGACGGTGACTGGCTACACCTTC

V gene: TRBV6-5
clone size: medium-sized
J gene: TRBJ2-1
D gene: NA
CDR3 protein: CASSSTHSYNEQFF
CDR3 DNA: TGTGCCAGCAGTTCTACTCACTCCTACAATGAGCAGTTCTTC

V gene: TRBV20-1
clone size: medium-sized
J gene: TRBJ2-7
D gene: TRBD2
CDR3 protein: CSARVRVKGLARLSDEQYF
CDR3 DNA: TGCAGTGCTAGAGTTCGGGTAAAGGGACTAGCGAGATTAAGCGACGAGCAGTACTTC

V gene: TRBV6-5
clone size: many
J gene: TRBJ2-3
D gene: NA
CDR3 protein: CASSYSPGARKGADTQYF
CDR3 DNA: TGTGCCAGCAGTTACTCACCCGGGGCTCGAAAGGGAGCAGATACGCAGTATTTT

V gene: TRBV2
clone size: many
J gene: TRBJ1-5
D gene: NA
CDR3 protein: CASCRILNQPQHF
CDR3 DNA: TGTGCCAGCTGCAGGATTCTGAATCAGCCCCAGCATTTT

V gene: TRBV30
clone size: many
J gene: TRBJ2-3
D gene: NA
CDR3 protein: CAWSARTDTQYF
CDR3 DNA: TGTGCCTGGAGTGCCCGCACAGATACGCAGTATTTT

V gene: TRBV29-1
clone size: few
J gene: TRBJ2-5
D gene: TRBD1
CDR3 protein: CSVRQGAGETQYF
CDR3 DNA: TGCAGCGTCCGACAGGGAGCAGGGGAGACCCAGTACTTC

V gene: TRBV5-1
clone size: many
J gene: TRBJ1-1
D gene: NA
CDR3 protein: CASSFSLFGEAFF
CDR3 DNA: TGCGCCAGCAGCTTCTCCCTGTTTGGGGAAGCTTTCTTT

V gene: TRBV6-4
clone size: many
J gene: TRBJ2-5
D gene: TRBD2
CDR3 protein: CASSDSTLRSGGAVGNQETQYF
CDR3 DNA: TGTGCCAGCAGTGACTCGACCCTTAGAAGCGGGGGGGCGGTCGGAAATCAAGAGACCCAGTACTTC

V gene: TRBV7-2
clone size: few
J gene: TRBJ2-5
D gene: TRBD1
CDR3 protein: CASRGRGYQETQYF
CDR3 DNA: TGTGCCAGCAGGGGCAGGGGGTACCAAGAGACCCAGTACTTC

V gene: TRBV19
clone size: many
J gene: TRBJ2-3
D gene: NA
CDR3 protein: CASSTFSTHAQYF
CDR3 DNA: TGTGCCAGTAGTACGTTTAGCACCCATGCGCAGTATTTT

V gene: TRBV2
clone size: many
J gene: TRBJ2-5
D gene: NA
CDR3 protein: CASSETSGRKETQYF
CDR3 DNA: TGTGCCAGCAGTGAAACGTCCGGCCGGAAAGAGACCCAGTACTTC

V gene: TRBV19
clone size: many
J gene: TRBJ1-3
D gene: NA
CDR3 protein: CASSQVSSGNTIYF
CDR3 DNA: TGTGCCAGTAGTCAAGTGAGCTCTGGAAACACCATATATTTT

V gene: TRBV7-2
clone size: many
J gene: TRBJ2-1
D gene: TRBD1
CDR3 protein: CASSLGQGAGYNEQFF
CDR3 DNA: TGTGCCAGCAGCTTAGGTCAGGGGGCCGGATACAATGAGCAGTTCTTC

V gene: TRBV9
clone size: NA
J gene: TRBJ1-3
D gene: NA
CDR3 protein: CASSAQTGVGNTIYF
CDR3 DNA: TGTGCCAGCAGCGCACAGACAGGTGTCGGAAACACCATATATTTT

V gene: TRBV7-8
clone size: many
J gene: TRBJ1-2
D gene: TRBD1
CDR3 protein: CASSRGQTTYGYTF
CDR3 DNA: TGTGCCAGCAGCCGGGGACAGACAACCTATGGCTACACCTTC

V gene: TRBV5-8
clone size: NA
J gene: TRBJ1-5
D gene: NA
CDR3 protein: CASSPGPRSIRGPQHF
CDR3 DNA: TGTGCCAGCAGCCCAGGACCGCGTTCTATACGGGGGCCCCAGCATTTT

V gene: TRBV7-9
clone size: many
J gene: TRBJ2-1
D gene: NA
CDR3 protein: CASSPTGNEQFF
CDR3 DNA: TGTGCCAGCAGCCCAACGGGTAATGAGCAGTTCTTC

V gene: TRBV24-1
clone size: many
J gene: TRBJ1-2
D gene: NA
CDR3 protein: CATSDPGSGYGYTF
CDR3 DNA: TGTGCCACCAGTGATCCTGGCTCTGGCTATGGCTACACCTTC

V gene: TRBV29-1
clone size: many
J gene: TRBJ1-5
D gene: NA
CDR3 protein: CSVQGYSNQPQHF
CDR3 DNA: TGCAGCGTTCAAGGGTACAGCAATCAGCCCCAGCATTTT